This T cell receptor beta chain was captured by sequencing in a study of T cell responses to AZD1222 COVID-19 vaccine. Using immunoSEQ multiplex PCR, the repertoire was profiled, and TCRdb retains in-frame clones only, with some absent. The sample holds 90,000 to 120,000 clones, around 90% seen once. The junction had 7 bases not matched to a gene; V was cut back by 1 base and J by 5 bases. In germline, CDR1 is SGHNT, CDR2 YENEEA. The length of the CDR3 is 17 residues. The specimen was peripheral blood, collected on day 0 of AZD1222 vaccination. The TCR was taken from an adult in good health. V and J are TRBV11-3 and TRBJ2-2; 10 nucleotides align to TRBD2. The CDR3 reads CASSLGAGGPWTGELFF. CDR3 bases: TGTGCCAGCAGCTTAGGAGCGGGGGGGCCGTGGACCGGGGAGCTGTTTTTT.